These 19 T cell receptor beta chains share one sample of origin, sequenced in a study of blood T cell repertoires in COVID-19. Only in-frame clones appear in the TCRdb table, and some are missing; sequencing was by immunoSEQ multiplex PCR. This sample carries around 82,000 clones, about 91% of them seen once, and the ten largest clones take roughly 12%. The sample taken for sequencing was peripheral blood. The receptors were gathered from a man aged 65-85 years with active or convalescent COVID-19.

This chain connects TRBV4-2 to TRBJ2-1; no reliable D call. The CDR3 sequence is 13 residues long. The germline V gene encodes CDR1 LGHNA and CDR2 YNFKEQ. Between the trimmed V and J ends, which lost 2 bases and 1 base, there was a span of 3 bases. In DNA, the CDR3 is TGTGCCAGCAGCCAACCTTCCTACAATGAGCAGTTCTTC. It codes for CASSQPSYNEQFF.

The V call is TRBV11-2, the J call TRBJ2-1; D unresolved. This CDR3 contains 14 residues. Germline V lookup: CDR1 SGHAT, CDR2 FQNNGV. V dropped 1 base and J dropped 1 base, with 5 bases sitting between them. The CDR3: CASSLVMSYNEQFF. In DNA, the CDR3 is TGTGCCAGCAGCTTAGTTATGTCCTACAATGAGCAGTTCTTC.

The CDR3 nucleotides are TGTGCCAGCAGTTACTCCCCGACTAGCGGGATTTACAATGAGCAGTTCTTC. Translation gives CASSYSPTSGIYNEQFF. This chain joins TRBV6-2 or TRBV6-3 and TRBJ2-1; 11 bases line up with TRBD2. Germline V gene data show CDR1 as MNHEY and CDR2 as SVGEGT. The CDR3 has 17 residues. V lost 0 bases and J lost 4; bases outside the gene matches: 5.

V and J are TRBV19 and TRBJ1-5; TRBD1 matches 7 bases. The CDR3 runs to 13 residues. The germline CDR1 and CDR2 sequences are LNHDA and SQIVND (reference sequence). J gave up 9 bases and V 4 bases, and 6 bases lay outside the gene matches. The CDR3 is CASSTHRGGPQHF. The CDR3 nucleotides are TGTGCCAGTAGTACCCACAGGGGAGGGCCCCAGCATTTT.

The rearrangement links TRBV18 to TRBJ2-3; 7 bases fit TRBD1. This CDR3 has 16 amino acids. The V gene's germline CDR1 is KGHSH and CDR2 LQKENI. Trimming took 4 bases from V and 2 from J; bases not matched to a gene: 9. CDR3 sequence reads: CASSRGDRVNTDTQYF. The CDR3 coding sequence is TGTGCCAGCTCACGAGGTGACAGGGTAAACACAGATACGCAGTATTTT.

This clone was observed a single time. This chain uses TRBV3-1 (or the pseudogene TRBV3-2) with TRBJ2-5; 16 bases line up with TRBD2. The CDR3 totals 19 residues. The germline V gene has CDR1 LGHDT and CDR2 YNNKEL (reference sequence). Trimming took 1 base from V and 5 from J; bases not matched to a gene: 10. CDR3 in DNA: TGTGCCAGCAGCCAAGTATTCGGGACTAGCGGGGGGGGACGGGAGACCCAGTACTTC. Encoded protein: CASSQVFGTSGGGRETQYF.

The chain carries TRBV9 and TRBJ2-1; 13 bases line up with TRBD2. The CDR3 sequence is 16 residues long. Germline loops: CDR1 SGDLS, CDR2 YYNGEE. Unmatched junction bases numbered 5, after V lost 2 bases and J lost 6 bases. CDR3 in DNA: TGTGCCAGCAGCGTCCCCGGGACTAGCGGGACCAATGAGCAGTTCTTC. This encodes CASSVPGTSGTNEQFF.

This clone came up once. The V call is TRBV6-5, the J call TRBJ2-1; D remains ambiguous. Germline V gives CDR1 MNHEY, CDR2 SVGAGI. Between the trimmed V and J ends, which lost 2 bases and 5 bases, there was a span of 10 bases. CDR3 size: 14 residues. DNA of the CDR3: TGTGCCAGCAGTTACATCGTTTCCCACAATGAGCAGTTCTTC. Encoded protein: CASSYIVSHNEQFF.

The chain recombines TRBV4-3 with TRBJ1-5; D not resolved. Trimming took 0 bases from V and 6 from J, leaving 9 bases between them. The germline V gene encodes CDR1 LGHNA and CDR2 YSLEER. The CDR3 totals 14 residues. The CDR3 region has the DNA TGCGCCAGCAGCCAAGATCGGCGGGGTCAGCCCCAGCATTTT. Its translation is CASSQDRRGQPQHF.

V is TRBV2 and J is TRBJ1-1, with D tentatively TRBD1 (5 bases). The CDR3 runs 13 residues. Trimming stripped 6 bases from V and 4 bases from J, with 12 bases between. Germline V gene lookup returns CDR1 SNHLY and CDR2 FYNNEI. This chain's CDR3 is CASSPGSITEAFF. CDR3 DNA sequence: TGTGCCAGCAGCCCAGGGTCCATCACTGAAGCTTTCTTT.

The chain joins TRBV18 to TRBJ2-2; 9 bases line up with TRBD1. Germline V lookup: CDR1 KGHSH, CDR2 LQKENI. The CDR3 contains 15 residues. J lost 7 bases, V lost 2 bases, and 5 bases had no gene match. CDR3 region: CASSPGTGSIGELFF. In DNA form, the CDR3 reads TGTGCCAGCTCACCAGGGACAGGGTCTATCGGGGAGCTGTTTTTT.

The chain joins TRBV5-1 to TRBJ1-5; TRBD1 might be the D (6 bases). There are 15 residues in the CDR3. The germline CDR1 and CDR2 sequences are SGHRS and YFSETQ. V dropped 4 bases and J dropped 3 bases, with 14 bases sitting between them. CDR3 sequence (DNA): TGCGCCAGCAGCCCAGCCGGGACACACAATCAGCCCCAGCATTTT. It specifies CASSPAGTHNQPQHF.

This clone is a singleton in its sample. Written as DNA, the CDR3 is TGTGCCAGCAGCAGGGGCGTAGGTGAAAAACTGTTTTTT. Translating gives CASSRGVGEKLFF. V gene TRBV28 combines with J gene TRBJ1-4; D may be TRBD1 (6 bases). Trimming removed 6 bases from V and 7 bases from J, with 12 bases in between. The length of the CDR3 is 13 residues. The V gene's germline CDR1 is MDHEN and CDR2 SYDVKM.

This chain links TRBV7-3 with TRBJ1-1, with D possibly matching TRBD1 (5 bases). This CDR3 is 14 amino acids long. With 1 base removed from V and 6 bases from J, the gap between germline ends came to 12 bases. Germline CDR1 SGHTA, CDR2 FQGTGA. The CDR3 loop is CASSLRGGGSEAFF. DNA of the CDR3: TGTGCCAGCAGCTTAAGGGGGGGTGGATCTGAAGCTTTCTTT.

The J gene is TRBJ1-4, the V gene TRBV5-6; 8 bases match TRBD1. V was pared by 2 bases and J by 7 bases, with 4 bases of the junction left unmatched. The length of the CDR3 is 14 residues. Germline V gives CDR1 SGHDT, CDR2 YYEEEE. The CDR3 here is CASSFQGASEKLFF. In DNA form, the CDR3 reads TGTGCCAGCAGCTTTCAGGGGGCTAGTGAAAAACTGTTTTTT.

This chain uses TRBV11-2 with TRBJ1-1, with unresolved D. The CDR3 is 14 amino acids. Germline V gene sequence: CDR1 SGHAT, CDR2 FQNNGV. Deletions cut 4 bases from V and 4 bases from J, with 13 bases between. The CDR3 region is CASSSSGSTTEAFF. The DNA of the CDR3 is TGTGCCAGCAGCTCATCGGGTTCTACCACTGAAGCTTTCTTT. Full variable domain (remainder filled in from reference TRBV11-2 and TRBJ1-1): EAGVAQSPRYKIIEKRQSVAFWCNPISGHATLYWYQQILGQGPKLLIQFQNNGVVDDSQLPKDRFSAERLKGVDSTLKIQPAKLEDSAVYLCASSSSGSTTEAFFGQGTRLTVV.

The chain has TRBV2 and TRBJ1-1; possible D gene TRBD1, 6 bases. Germline V gene lookup returns CDR1 SNHLY and CDR2 FYNNEI. V gave up 2 bases and J gave up 5 bases, with 12 bases separating them. The CDR3 is 14 residues long. CDR3 DNA: TGTGCCAGCAGTGAATGGAGGGGGGGTACTGAAGCTTTCTTT. Translation gives CASSEWRGGTEAFF.

The chain recombines TRBV18 with TRBJ1-6; 8 nucleotides align to TRBD1. V dropped 2 bases and J dropped 8; count of bases not matched to a gene: 5. CDR1 and CDR2 (germline): KGHSH, LQKENI. The CDR3 length is 15 residues. The CDR3 nucleotides read TGTGCCAGCTCACCATTCGGACAGGGAGATTCACCCCTCCACTTT. It is translated as CASSPFGQGDSPLHF.

The chain combines TRBV5-6 with TRBJ1-2; perhaps TRBD1 as D (6 bases). Germline lookup yields CDR1 SGHDT and CDR2 YYEEEE. There are 14 residues in the CDR3. V lost 2 bases, J lost 6 bases, and 14 bases lay in between. CDR3 DNA: TGTGCCAGCAGCTTACGGGGGGCGTATCATGGCTACACCTTC. Translating gives CASSLRGAYHGYTF.